The rows below give T cell receptor beta chains drawn from one sample of a study of response to subunit inactivated influenza vaccine. TCRdb re-called the RT-PCR reads through MiXCR, storing one row per CDR3 protein. The sample includes hundreds of thousands of distinct CDR3 sequences, around a fifth of them seen just once. The sample in question was PBMCs from blood, obtained 21 months after vaccination. These receptors were obtained from a man aged 50 to 69 who received an inactivated influenza vaccine. Both conserved end residues are part of each CDR3. The order of the fields is clone size, J gene, V gene, D gene, CDR3 DNA, CDR3 protein. A D gene is named only where the DNA matches it firmly. Not all rows give a size; the values are once, few, many and, for expanded clones, a class.

.	TRBJ1-3	TRBV6-1	TRBD1	TGTGCCAGCAGCTCGACAGGGATCGGAAACACCATATATTTT	CASSSTGIGNTIYF
.	TRBJ2-3	TRBV3-1	TRBD2	TGTGCCAGCAGCTACTGGACTAGCGGACGCACAGATACGCAGTATTTT	CASSYWTSGRTDTQYF
few	TRBJ2-4	TRBV12-3/TRBV12-4	.	TGTGCCAGCAGTTTAGACAGAAACATTCAGTACTTC	CASSLDRNIQYF
few	TRBJ2-7	TRBV27	.	TGTGCCAGCAAGCTGACAGAGCTAGCCTACGAGCAGTACTTC	CASKLTELAYEQYF
few	TRBJ2-2	TRBV7-2	.	.	CASSPDTFQVFF
.	TRBJ2-3	TRBV20-1	.	TGCAGTGCTAGTAACCCCGATAGCACAGATACGCAGTATTTT	CSASNPDSTDTQYF
few	TRBJ2-7	TRBV20-1	.	TGCAGTGCTAGCTTCTACGAGCAGTACTTC	CSASFYEQYF
many	TRBJ1-2	TRBV15	.	TGTGCCACCAGCAGAGCCGGGACTCTCTATGGCTACACCTTC	CATSRAGTLYGYTF
.	TRBJ2-5	TRBV23-1	TRBD1	TGCGCCAGCAGTCAATTCGACAGGGATGAAGAGACCCAGTACTTC	CASSQFDRDEETQYF
many	TRBJ1-3	TRBV4-2	TRBD1	TGTGCCAGCAGCCAAGAGACAGGGGGCGTCTCTGGAAACACCATATATTTT	CASSQETGGVSGNTIYF
many	TRBJ1-3	TRBV12-3/TRBV12-4	.	TGTGCCAGCAGTTTATCCAGCTCTGGAAACACCATATATTTT	CASSLSSSGNTIYF
.	TRBJ2-5	TRBV4-3	.	TGCGCCAGCAGCCAAGAGGCAGGGAATGCGGAGACCCAGTACTTC	CASSQEAGNAETQYF
.	TRBJ2-7	TRBV3-1	TRBD1	TGTGCCAGCAGCCGGACAGGGGCCTCCTACGAGCAGTACTTC	CASSRTGASYEQYF
.	TRBJ2-3	TRBV28	.	TGTGCCAGCAGTTTCCACAGCTCTAGCACAGATACGCAGTATTTT	CASSFHSSSTDTQYF
.	TRBJ2-7	TRBV6-5	.	TGTGCCAGCAGTTACCGGGCCAGGTACTACGAGCAGTACTTC	CASSYRARYYEQYF
many	TRBJ1-2	TRBV15	.	TGTGCCACCAGCAGAGATCTGGGATTCTGGGGCTACACCTTC	CATSRDLGFWGYTF
few	TRBJ1-5	TRBV20-1	.	TGCAGTGCTATCGGGGGACGTCAGCCCCAGCATTTT	CSAIGGRQPQHF
.	TRBJ1-6	TRBV11-1	.	TGTGCCAGCAGCCCCGGGCGAAGCCGAAGCTCCTATAATTCACCCCTCCACTTT	CASSPGRSRSSYNSPLHF
.	TRBJ2-1	TRBV5-6	TRBD2	TGTGCCAGCAGCAAAGGGTGGGGGGGTTCCTACAATGAGCAGTTCTTC	CASSKGWGGSYNEQFF
many	TRBJ2-3	TRBV5-1	.	TGCGCCAGCAGCTCAAGACAACCGGGACCGAGCACAGATACGCAGTATTTT	CASSSRQPGPSTDTQYF
few	TRBJ2-1	TRBV6-6	.	TGTGCCAGCAGCCTCGTACTCAATGAGCAGTTCTTC	CASSLVLNEQFF
.	TRBJ2-2	TRBV20-1	.	TGCAGTGCCGGAGTGACCGGGGAGCTGTTTTTT	CSAGVTGELFF
.	TRBJ2-3	TRBV5-1	.	TGCGCCAGCAGCTTGGGTAATGGAGGGACAGATACGCAGTATTTT	CASSLGNGGTDTQYF